The 13 T cell receptor beta chains presented below share a single source sample, sequenced in a study of blood T cell repertoires in COVID-19. Using immunoSEQ multiplex PCR, the repertoire was profiled, and TCRdb retains in-frame clones only, with some absent. The repertoire holds hundreds of thousands of clones, with 80% to 90% as singletons. Material: PBMCs or T cells enriched from blood (not recorded which). These receptors all come from a man in his forties or fifties in a cohort exposed to, infected with or recovered from COVID-19 (not recorded which).

The chain combines TRBV18 with TRBJ2-2, with D possibly being TRBD2 (5 bases). V lost 3 bases and J 5 bases, leaving 16 bases between the germline ends. The CDR3 sequence is 16 residues long. Germline V gene data show CDR1 as KGHSH and CDR2 as LQKENI. CDR3 sequence reads: CASSPEGFGGTGELFF. CDR3 DNA: TGTGCCAGCTCACCGGAAGGGTTCGGAGGTACCGGGGAGCTGTTTTTT.

The chain combines TRBV7-8 with TRBJ2-7, with 9 positions matching TRBD2. The CDR3 is 16 residues long. The germline V gene has CDR1 SGHVS and CDR2 FQNEAQ. The trim removed 1 base at V and 5 bases at J, leaving 9 bases unmatched. CDR3 loop: CASSLVGLTSGNEQYF. In nucleotides, the CDR3 is TGTGCCAGCAGCTTAGTCGGACTGACTAGCGGCAACGAGCAGTACTTC.

The chain has TRBV19 and TRBJ1-3; perhaps TRBD1 as D (6 bases). Trimming removed 1 base at V and 2 bases at J, with 6 bases between. Germline V gene lookup returns CDR1 LNHDA and CDR2 SQIVND (reference sequence). This CDR3 is built from 14 residues. The DNA of the CDR3 is TGTGCCAGTAGTATAGGGACAGCTGGAAACACCATATATTTT. It encodes CASSIGTAGNTIYF.

The J gene is TRBJ2-7, the V gene TRBV27, with D hard to call. Germline V gene data show CDR1 as MNHEY and CDR2 as SMNVEV (reference sequence). Trimming left V 4 bases short and J 3 bases short, with 7 bases between. This CDR3 comprises 12 residues. The CDR3 protein is CASSSPFYEQYF. CDR3 sequence (DNA): TGTGCCAGCAGTTCCCCCTTCTACGAGCAGTACTTC.

This clone turned up a few times. CDR3 DNA sequence: TGTGCCAGCAGTTCTATATCAGGACAGGGGAGCCACAATGAGCAGTTCTTC. Protein sequence: CASSSISGQGSHNEQFF. This rearrangement joins TRBV27 to TRBJ2-1; the match to TRBD1 covers 9 bases. J gave up 5 bases and V 4 bases, and 12 bases lay outside the gene matches. From germline, CDR1 is MNHEY and CDR2 SMNVEV (reference sequence). The CDR3 runs to 17 residues.

This clone has only one observation. This rearrangement joins TRBV4-2 to TRBJ2-7; no clear D. The germline CDR1 and CDR2 sequences are LGHNA and YNFKEQ. The CDR3 is 15 amino acids. Trimming took off 0 bases at V and 4 bases at J, with 13 bases between the two ends. The CDR3 is CASSQEALRSYEQYF. The CDR3 DNA is TGTGCCAGCAGCCAAGAGGCCCTTCGGAGTTACGAGCAGTACTTC.

The chain's CDR3 is CASRLPGPLSASHYNEQFF. The CDR3 DNA sequence: TGTGCCAGCAGGTTACCGGGTCCCCTTTCGGCGAGCCACTACAATGAGCAGTTCTTC. The chain links TRBV2 to TRBJ2-1, with D unresolved. The ends were cut back, 6 bases at V and 3 bases at J, with 27 bases in the middle. The germline V gene has CDR1 SNHLY and CDR2 FYNNEI. The CDR3 is 19 residues long.

The chain uses TRBV11-2 and TRBJ1-1; 7 bases fit TRBD1. Germline assignment: CDR1 SGHAT and CDR2 FQNNGV. This CDR3 has 14 amino acids. V lost 2 bases, J lost 2 bases, and 2 bases stayed unmatched. CDR3 sequence (DNA): TGTGCCAGCAGCTTAACAGGGGCAAACACTGAAGCTTTCTTT. Translation gives CASSLTGANTEAFF.

The chain has TRBV18 and TRBJ1-1; 8 nucleotides line up with TRBD1. V lost 5 bases and J lost 4; bases outside the gene matches: 9. The germline gives CDR1 KGHSH, CDR2 LQKENI. The CDR3 contains 15 residues. CDR3 loop: CASSSGQGWGTEAFF. CDR3 DNA sequence: TGTGCCAGCTCATCAGGACAGGGTTGGGGCACTGAAGCTTTCTTT.

This chain connects TRBV4-1 to TRBJ1-2; D not certain. The CDR3 has 13 residues. CDR1 is MGHRA and CDR2 is YSYEKL in the germline V gene. Trimming took 0 bases from V and 5 from J, leaving 7 bases between them. The CDR3 here is CASSQDERYGYTF. CDR3 in DNA: TGCGCCAGCAGCCAAGATGAGCGATATGGCTACACCTTC.

The rearrangement uses TRBV11-2 and TRBJ2-7, with TRBD1 matching over 7 bases. V shed 6 bases, J shed 3 bases, and the junction held 11 bases outside the gene matches. The CDR3 extends over 15 amino acids. Germline CDR1 and CDR2: SGHAT and FQNNGV. This CDR3 reads CASSYLRDSFYEQYF. The CDR3 DNA sequence: TGTGCCAGCAGTTACCTCCGGGACAGCTTCTACGAGCAGTACTTC.

This clone was seen a handful of times. The genes are TRBV27 and TRBJ2-2; D possibly corresponds to TRBD2 (6 bases). This CDR3 contains 16 residues. The V gene's germline CDR1 is MNHEY and CDR2 SMNVEV (reference sequence). V gave up 1 base and J gave up 2 bases, with 11 bases separating them. This CDR3 is CASSLFSGANTGELFF. CDR3 nucleotides: TGTGCCAGCAGTTTATTCTCGGGAGCTAACACCGGGGAGCTGTTTTTT.

The CDR3 bases are TGTGCCAGCAGTGGGACAGGGTCCCTCTACGAGCAGTACTTC. Protein product: CASSGTGSLYEQYF. The genes are TRBV25-1 and TRBJ2-7, with TRBD1 identical over 8 bases. Trimming took 4 bases from V and 3 from J; bases not matched to a gene: 5. The V gene's germline CDR1 is MGHDK and CDR2 SYGVNS. The CDR3 is 14 amino acids.